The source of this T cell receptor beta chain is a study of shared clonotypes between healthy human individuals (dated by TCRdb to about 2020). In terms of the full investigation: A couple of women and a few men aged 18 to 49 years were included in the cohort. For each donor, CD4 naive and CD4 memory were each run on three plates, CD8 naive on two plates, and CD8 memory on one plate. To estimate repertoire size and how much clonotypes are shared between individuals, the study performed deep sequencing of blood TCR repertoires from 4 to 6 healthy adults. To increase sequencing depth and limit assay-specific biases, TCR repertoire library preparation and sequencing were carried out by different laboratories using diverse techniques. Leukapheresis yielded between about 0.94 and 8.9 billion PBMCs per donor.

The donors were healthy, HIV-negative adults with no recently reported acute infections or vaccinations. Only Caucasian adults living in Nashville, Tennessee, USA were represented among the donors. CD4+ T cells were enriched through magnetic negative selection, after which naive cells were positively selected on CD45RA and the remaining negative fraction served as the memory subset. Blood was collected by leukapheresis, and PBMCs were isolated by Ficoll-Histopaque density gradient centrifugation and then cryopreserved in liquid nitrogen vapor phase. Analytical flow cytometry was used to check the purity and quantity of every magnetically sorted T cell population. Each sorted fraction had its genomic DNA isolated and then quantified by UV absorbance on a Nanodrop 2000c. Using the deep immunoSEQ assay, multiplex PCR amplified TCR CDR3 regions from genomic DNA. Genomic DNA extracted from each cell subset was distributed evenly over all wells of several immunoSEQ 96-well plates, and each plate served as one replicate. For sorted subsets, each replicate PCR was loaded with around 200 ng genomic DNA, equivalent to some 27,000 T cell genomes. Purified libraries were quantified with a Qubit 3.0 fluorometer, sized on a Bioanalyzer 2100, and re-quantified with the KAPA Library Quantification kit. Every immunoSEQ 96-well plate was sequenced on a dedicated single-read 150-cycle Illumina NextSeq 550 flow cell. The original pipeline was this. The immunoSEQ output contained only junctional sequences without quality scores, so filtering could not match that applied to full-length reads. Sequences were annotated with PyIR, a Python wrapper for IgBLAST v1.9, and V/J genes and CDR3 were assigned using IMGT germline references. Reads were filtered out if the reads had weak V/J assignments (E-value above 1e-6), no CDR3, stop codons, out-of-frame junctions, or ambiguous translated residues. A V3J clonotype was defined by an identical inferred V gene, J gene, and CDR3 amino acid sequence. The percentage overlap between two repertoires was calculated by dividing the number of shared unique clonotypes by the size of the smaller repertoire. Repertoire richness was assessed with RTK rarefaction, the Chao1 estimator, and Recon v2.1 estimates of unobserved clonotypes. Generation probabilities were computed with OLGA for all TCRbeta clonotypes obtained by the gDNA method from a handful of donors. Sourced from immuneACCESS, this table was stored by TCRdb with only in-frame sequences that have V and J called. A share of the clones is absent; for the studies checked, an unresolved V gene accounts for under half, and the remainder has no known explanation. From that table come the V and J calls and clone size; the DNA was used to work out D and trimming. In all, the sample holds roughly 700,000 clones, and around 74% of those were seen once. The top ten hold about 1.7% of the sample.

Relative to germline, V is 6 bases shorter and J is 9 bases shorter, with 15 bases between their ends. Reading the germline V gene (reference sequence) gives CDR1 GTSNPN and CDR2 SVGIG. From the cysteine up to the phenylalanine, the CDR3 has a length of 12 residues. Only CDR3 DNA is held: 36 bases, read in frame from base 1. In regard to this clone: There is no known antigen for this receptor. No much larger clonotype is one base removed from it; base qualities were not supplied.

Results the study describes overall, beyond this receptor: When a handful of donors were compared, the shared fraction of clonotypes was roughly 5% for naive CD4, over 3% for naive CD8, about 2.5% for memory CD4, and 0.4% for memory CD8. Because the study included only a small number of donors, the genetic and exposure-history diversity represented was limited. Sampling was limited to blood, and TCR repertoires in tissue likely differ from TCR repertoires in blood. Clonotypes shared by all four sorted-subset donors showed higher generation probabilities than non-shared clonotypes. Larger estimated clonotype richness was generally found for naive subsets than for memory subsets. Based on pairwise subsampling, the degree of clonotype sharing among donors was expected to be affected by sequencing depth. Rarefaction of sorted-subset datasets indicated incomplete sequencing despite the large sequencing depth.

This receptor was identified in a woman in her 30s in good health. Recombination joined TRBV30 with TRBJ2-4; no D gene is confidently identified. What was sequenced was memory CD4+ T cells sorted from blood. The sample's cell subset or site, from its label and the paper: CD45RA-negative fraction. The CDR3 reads CACKGIGRIQYF. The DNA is TGTGCCTGTAAGGGAATAGGACGCATTCAGTACTTC.